This T cell receptor beta chain emerged from a study of T cells after yellow fever vaccination. From the 5' RACE reads, TCRdb called clonotypes with MiXCR, one entry per CDR3 protein. In the table there are around 600,000 distinct CDR3 sequences, around 12% of which are singletons. This CDR3 spans 14 amino acids. Germline V lookup: CDR1 SGDLS, CDR2 YYNGEE. The V gene end was trimmed by 3 bases and the J gene end by 7 bases; junction bases not matched to a gene: 6. The sequence was collected from a man aged 25-45 years who received the YFV17D yellow fever vaccine. V is TRBV9 and J is TRBJ2-7; TRBD2 matches at 11 bases. The sample in question was PBMCs, obtained on the day of the yellow fever booster vaccination. CDR3 DNA sequence: TGTGCCAGCAGCGACTTAGCGGGAGGGAGTGAGCAGTACTTC. Translated, it gives CASSDLAGGSEQYF.